This TCR beta chain was recorded in a study of identical twins. Overall study results and limits: Insertions ran lower in abundant cord blood beta clonotypes, though not in memory repertoires.

This CDR3 region has 16 residues. V lost 4 bases and J lost 4; bases outside the gene matches: 6. CDR1 is LGHDT and CDR2 is YNNKEL in the germline V gene (reference sequence). This clonotype was observed at least ten times. Antigen specificity is unknown. A universal primer site was created by template switching, with the cDNA bearing unique molecular identifiers. TCRdb itself ran the 5' RACE reads through MiXCR, one entry per CDR3 protein. The sample includes around 280,000 distinct CDR3 sequences, about 8.9% seen only once; the top ten take roughly 2.1%. This same sample was also part of a study on yellow fever vaccine responses in identical twins.

The sample taken for sequencing was memory (CD45RO+) T cells sorted from blood. The receptor was derived from a young woman in good health. This chain links TRBV3-1 with TRBJ2-7, with 14 bases aligning to TRBD2. For the CDR3, the DNA is TGTGCCAGCAGCCGCGCCGGGACTAGCGGGAGTTACGAGCAGTACTTC. Translating it yields CASSRAGTSGSYEQYF.